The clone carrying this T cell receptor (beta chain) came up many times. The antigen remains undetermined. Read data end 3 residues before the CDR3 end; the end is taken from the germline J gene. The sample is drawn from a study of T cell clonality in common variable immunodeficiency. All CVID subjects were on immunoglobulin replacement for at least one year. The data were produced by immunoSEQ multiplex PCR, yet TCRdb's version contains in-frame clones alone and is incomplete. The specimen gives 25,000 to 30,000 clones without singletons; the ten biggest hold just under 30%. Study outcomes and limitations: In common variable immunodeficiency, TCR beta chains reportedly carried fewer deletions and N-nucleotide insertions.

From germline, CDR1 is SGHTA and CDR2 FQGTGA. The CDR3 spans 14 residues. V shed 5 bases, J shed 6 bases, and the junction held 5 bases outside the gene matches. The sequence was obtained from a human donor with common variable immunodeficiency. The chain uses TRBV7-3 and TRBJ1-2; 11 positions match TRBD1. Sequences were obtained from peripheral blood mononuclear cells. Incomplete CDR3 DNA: TGTGCCAGCAGCCCCGGACAGGGGGCGGATGGC. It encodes CASSPGQGADG. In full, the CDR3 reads CASSPGQGADGYTF. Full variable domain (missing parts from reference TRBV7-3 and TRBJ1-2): GAGVSQTPSNKVTEKGKYVELRCDPISGHTALYWYRQSLGQGPEFLIYFQGTGAADDSGLPNDRFFAVRPEGSVSTLKIQRTERGDSAVYLCASSPGQGADGYTFGSGTRLTVV.